Sequencing of this TCR beta chain was carried out in a study of control samples from healthy donors and cancer patients (dated by TCRdb to between 2020 and 2021). As for this clone: Its antigen remains undetermined. Base-call qualities are not available, and no considerably larger clone is one nucleotide away.

The germline V gene supplies CDR1 SGHRS and CDR2 YFSETQ. The V end gives up 1 base and the J end 5 bases, leaving 19 bases in the junction not matched to a gene. The CDR3 goes from the cysteine to the phenylalanine over 22 residues. CDR3 DNA is the only sequence kept; it has 66 bases, read in frame from the first base. Library preparation was by the immunoSEQ multiplex PCR assay. TCRdb retrieved this table from immuneACCESS and kept in-frame rearrangements only. Not all clones are present; in checked studies, unresolved V genes account for under half, and no reason is known for the remainder. Counted in this sample were 45,000 to 55,000 clones; 85% to 95% of them appeared once. The biggest ten clones account for 2% to 3% of the sample.

Source material: blood. This sequence originates from a man between 25 and 39 years old in good health. The sequence is built from TRBV5-1 and TRBJ2-3; the junction holds 16 bases that match TRBD2. The DNA reads TGCGCCAGCAGCTTGTCGGGCCAGGGACTAGCGGGAGGGCCCTCCTGGGTAGATACGCAGTATTTT. It codes for CASSLSGQGLAGGPSWVDTQYF.